The T cell receptor (beta chain) described here comes from a study of a mutant IDH1 vaccine in newly diagnosed glioma. Study in general: Treatment recipients were about 62% male and about 40% female, and their mean age was roughly 40 years. Most patients had received both radiotherapy and temozolomide, the prior options being radiotherapy, temozolomide, or both.

Looked up from germline, CDR1 is MNHNY and CDR2 is SVGAGI (reference sequence). V was shortened by 6 bases and J by 0 bases, with 12 bases between the two germline ends. The CDR3 runs to 15 residues. Assay: immunoSEQ multiplex PCR; the TCRdb copy retains only in-frame clones and omits some. The table shows tens of thousands of clones, with more than 80% occurring only once. Time point of the sample: baseline, week 1 (first vaccination visit). Treatment reported: pre-vaccination baseline after standard-of-care therapy. Points on this clone: Other DNA sequences in this sample translate to the same CDR3.

The starting material was PBMCs, obtained from a glioma patient treated with radiotherapy, temozolomide or both. The chain carries TRBV6-6 and TRBJ1-3, with D perhaps matching TRBD1 (5 bases). The origin of this receptor is a man aged 18 to 29 with glioma. CDR3 sequence: CASSFDRASGNTIYF. The CDR3 bases are TGTGCCAGCAGCTTCGACAGAGCCTCTGGAAACACCATATATTTT.